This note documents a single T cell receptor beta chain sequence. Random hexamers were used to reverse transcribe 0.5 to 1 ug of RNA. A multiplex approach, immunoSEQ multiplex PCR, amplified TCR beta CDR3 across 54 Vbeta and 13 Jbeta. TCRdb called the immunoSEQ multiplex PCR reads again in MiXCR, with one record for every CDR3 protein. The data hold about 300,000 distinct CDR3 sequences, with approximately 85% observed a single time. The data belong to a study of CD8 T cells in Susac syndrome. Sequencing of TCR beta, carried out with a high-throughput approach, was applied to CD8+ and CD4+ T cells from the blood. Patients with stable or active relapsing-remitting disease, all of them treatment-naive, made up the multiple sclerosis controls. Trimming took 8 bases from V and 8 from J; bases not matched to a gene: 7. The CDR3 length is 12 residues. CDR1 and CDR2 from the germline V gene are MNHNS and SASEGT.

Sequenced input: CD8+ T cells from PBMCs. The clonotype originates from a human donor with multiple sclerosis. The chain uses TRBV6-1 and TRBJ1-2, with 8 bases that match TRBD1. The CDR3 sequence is CASAGDRRGYTF. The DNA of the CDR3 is TGTGCCAGCGCGGGGGACAGGAGGGGCTACACCTTC.